The table lists the clone carrying this TCR beta chain with a few counts. Its antigen is currently unknown. The trim removed 7 bases at V and 1 base at J, leaving 4 bases unmatched. The CDR3 is made up of 14 amino acids. CDR1 ENHRY and CDR2 SYGVKD come from the germline V gene. Sorted populations all had greater than 98% purity. This entry is derived from a study of beta chain features in type 1 diabetes. The wider study: Patients were similar to healthy donors in age and gender (as well as in cell yields). Cells sorted and examined across all samples totaled roughly 98 million. Notes on the study in general: Whether TCRB rearrangement is influenced by HLA type was left unresolved in this analysis. Among patients with Type 1 diabetes, TCRB CDR3s were moderately but significantly shorter in every one of the four CD4+ subsets.

All of the isolated RNA was reverse transcribed, so expressed TCRB transcripts were sequenced. The table came from immunoSEQ multiplex PCR; TCRdb's copy has only in-frame clones and leaves some out. The sample has approximately 250,000 clones, roughly 17% seen once. The chain recombines TRBV10-3 with TRBJ2-3; 8 bases map to TRBD1. This sequence was found in a man aged 25-45 years with type 1 diabetes. Sequencing was done on a sample of naive CD4+ T cells from blood. The CDR3 here is CAITGQGRTDTQYF. The CDR3 bases are TGTGCCATCACCGGACAGGGCCGCACAGATACGCAGTATTTT.